The clone carrying this T cell receptor beta chain was picked up a small number of times. The CDR3 totals 15 residues. Germline assignment: CDR1 SGHTA and CDR2 FQGNSA. J lost 2 bases, V lost 5 bases, and 3 bases had no gene match. The data originate from a study of blood T cells in healthy people across ages. PCR was performed a second time for about 7 to 12 cycles using a sample-barcoded 5' primer and a J-beta primer mix. Every cDNA molecule carried a tag from a template-switch adaptor bearing 12 random nucleotides. Via MiXCR, TCRdb re-called the 5' RACE reads, giving one row per CDR3 protein. The sample includes 1,100,000 or so distinct CDR3 sequences, roughly 45% seen only once; the top ten take approximately 20%. All donors came from Russia, were Caucasian and healthy, and spanned ages roughly 6 to 95. RNA extraction gave at least 6 micrograms of total RNA per sample.

Source material: blood. The sequence derives from a woman aged 60-70 years in good health. V usage is TRBV7-2 and J usage is TRBJ2-1; TRBD2 agrees at 10 bases. CDR3 DNA sequence: TGTGCCAGCAGCCGTAGCGGGAGGCCCTACAATGAGCAGTTCTTC. Protein: CASSRSGRPYNEQFF.